This section outlines one T cell receptor beta chain sequence together with its context. J was trimmed by 8 bases and V by 0 bases; bases with no gene match: 25. The CDR3 contains 22 residues. The germline CDR1 and CDR2 sequences are MGHRA and YSYEKL. The data were taken from a study of blood T cell repertoires in COVID-19. Study at large: The United States, Italy and Spain supplied acute and convalescent COVID-19 samples. PBMCs, B-cell-depleted T cells, or T cells provided the cDNA or gDNA that made up the material.

TCRdb's table, derived via immunoSEQ multiplex PCR, lists solely in-frame clones and lacks some. Found here are over 50,000 clones, about 80% of them singletons; the top ten hold about 14%. Material: peripheral blood. The chain uses TRBV4-1 and TRBJ1-6; 7 bases map to TRBD1. This TCR came from a human donor in a cohort sampled during active COVID-19. The CDR3 DNA reads TGCGCCAGCAGCCAAGAAAAGGCCAGGGGCAGGGGGGACATAAGTCGGGATTCACCCCTCCACTTT. Translation: CASSQEKARGRGDISRDSPLHF.